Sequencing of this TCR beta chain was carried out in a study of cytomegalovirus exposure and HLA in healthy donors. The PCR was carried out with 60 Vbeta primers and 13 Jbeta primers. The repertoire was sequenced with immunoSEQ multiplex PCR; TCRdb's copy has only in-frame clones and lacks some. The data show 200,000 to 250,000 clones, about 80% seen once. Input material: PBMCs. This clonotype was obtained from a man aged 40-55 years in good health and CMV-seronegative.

CDR3 nucleotide sequence: TGTGCCAGCAGCTTCGAGGGGGCAAGGTCACCCCTCCACTTT. It yields the protein CASSFEGARSPLHF. This chain links TRBV7-2 with TRBJ1-6, with 7 bases identical to TRBD1. Looked up from germline, CDR1 is SGHTA and CDR2 is FQGNSA. There are 14 residues in the CDR3. V lost 3 bases and J lost 10; bases outside the gene matches: 6.